The 4 T cell receptor beta chains given below trace back to one sample, sequenced in a study of shared clonotypes between healthy human individuals. Assay used: immunoSEQ multiplex PCR; TCRdb lists only in-frame clones, some missing. The sample has millions of clones, approximately 94% seen once. Naive CD8 isolation took CD45RO-negative cells positively selected for CCR7 and excluded terminally differentiated effector memory CD45RA+ cells. Sample: naive CD8+ T cells from PBMCs. All receptors come from a man between 18 and 29 years old in good health. Some clones in this sample may be carry-over from other donors' samples.

This chain uses TRBV5-8 with TRBJ1-3; D is ambiguous. V shed 6 bases and J shed 2 bases, with 15 bases lying between them. The CDR3 contains 15 residues. In germline, CDR1 is SGHTS, CDR2 YDEGEE. The CDR3, as DNA: TGTGCCAGCACCCTTCCCGGGGAAGCTGGAAACACCATATATTTT. This gives the protein CASTLPGEAGNTIYF. The complete variable domain, with remaining parts taken from reference TRBV5-8 and TRBJ1-3, reads EAGVTQSPTHLIKTRGQQATLRCSPISGHTSVYWYQQALGLGLQFLLWYDEGEERNRGNFPPRFSGRQFPNYSSELNVNALELEDSALYLCASTLPGEAGNTIYFGEGSWLTVV.

The V and J genes are TRBV5-1 and TRBJ2-4; tentative D call: TRBD2 (7 bases). Germline values: CDR1 SGHRS, CDR2 YFSETQ. The V gene lost 3 bases and the J gene lost 1 base, with 26 bases spanning the gap. CDR3 length: 20 amino acids. The CDR3 is CASSSRPSYREGDAKNIQYF. In DNA, the CDR3 is TGCGCCAGCAGCTCAAGACCTTCTTACAGGGAGGGGGACGCCAAAAACATTCAGTACTTC.

This clone was seen once. This chain joins TRBV29-1 and TRBJ2-6, with D uncertain. Trimming took 7 bases from V and 0 from J, leaving 4 bases between them. The CDR3 loop spans 12 amino acids. Germline V gene data show CDR1 as SQVTM and CDR2 as ANQGSEA. The CDR3 DNA reads TGCAGCGGGTACTCTGGGGCCAACGTCCTGACTTTC. Translation gives CSGYSGANVLTF.

The J gene is TRBJ2-4, the V gene TRBV28; D uncertain. CDR1 is MDHEN, CDR2 SYDVKM, per germline. The germline V and J ends were trimmed by 4 bases and 0 bases, with 13 bases remaining between them. The length of the CDR3 is 16 residues. CDR3 in amino acids: CASSSPPELAKNIQYF. DNA of the CDR3: TGTGCCAGCAGTTCTCCCCCGGAGTTAGCCAAAAACATTCAGTACTTC. Based on the CDR3 plus reference TRBV28 and TRBJ2-4, the full variable domain is DVKVTQSSRYLVKRTGEKVFLECVQDMDHENMFWYRQDPGLGLRLIYFSYDVKMKEKGDIPEGYSVSREKKERFSLILESASTNQTSMYLCASSSPPELAKNIQYFGAGTRLSVL.